Presented here are 7 T cell receptor beta chains from one specimen sequenced in a study of beta chain features in type 1 diabetes. Sequenced material consisted of expressed TCRB transcripts (all of the isolated RNA was reverse transcribed). Method: immunoSEQ multiplex PCR; TCRdb's copy keeps in-frame clones and lacks some. The sample contains fewer than 400,000 clones, approximately 8% of which appear only once. Sequences were obtained from central memory CD4+ T cells from blood. The receptors stem from a woman aged 18-30 years in good health.

This clone was counted only a few times. In nucleotides, the CDR3 is TGCGCCAGCAGCCAAGAATTTCGAGGAGGGAATGAGCAGTTCTTC. Translated: CASSQEFRGGNEQFF. This sequence joins TRBV4-3 and TRBJ2-1, with D possibly TRBD2 on 6 matching bases. Per germline, CDR1 LGHNA and CDR2 YSLEER. This CDR3 contains 15 residues. The V gene lost 0 bases and the J gene lost 7 bases, with 13 bases spanning the gap.

This clone was observed a few times. The V and J genes are TRBV29-1 and TRBJ1-2; possible D gene TRBD1, 6 bases. The CDR3 sequence is 12 residues long. Germline CDR1 reads SQVTM; CDR2 reads ANQGSEA. With 6 bases removed from V and 9 bases from J, the gap between germline ends came to 17 bases. CDR3 loop: CSVNRDSIRYTF. CDR3 DNA: TGCAGCGTAAACAGGGACTCCATTCGCTACACCTTC.

At least ten counts were recorded for this clone. This chain connects TRBV25-1 to TRBJ2-5; tentatively, D is TRBD2 (5 bases). The CDR3 consists of 12 residues. With 7 bases removed from V and 7 bases from J, the gap between germline ends came to 13 bases. CDR1 MGHDK and CDR2 SYGVNS come from the germline V gene. DNA for the CDR3: TGTGCCAGCAACAGCGGCAAAGGGACCCAGTACTTC. Translated: CASNSGKGTQYF. Full variable domain (remainder filled in from reference TRBV25-1 and TRBJ2-5): EADIYQTPRYLVIGTGKKITLECSQTMGHDKMYWYQQDPGMELHLIHYSYGVNSTEKGDLSSESTVSRIRTEHFPLTLESARPSHTSQYLCASNSGKGTQYFGPGTRLLVL.

This chain links TRBV7-8 with TRBJ1-1; D is undetermined. This CDR3 contains 14 residues. The V and J ends lost 4 bases and 0 bases respectively, with 9 bases between them. The V gene's germline CDR1 is SGHVS and CDR2 FQNEAQ. The CDR3 protein is CASSSTDMNTEAFF. The CDR3 coding sequence is TGTGCCAGCAGCTCGACTGATATGAACACTGAAGCTTTCTTT.

This clone has only a few counts. A clone one base away is much larger, so this may be a read error. The chain joins TRBV7-9 to TRBJ2-3, with 10 bases fitting TRBD2. V lost 2 bases and J lost 5; bases outside the gene matches: 1. The CDR3 covers 14 residues. Germline lookup yields CDR1 SEHNR and CDR2 FQNEAQ (reference sequence). DNA for the CDR3: TGTGCCAGCAGCTTACTAGCGGGAGAAGATACGCAGTATTTT. Amino acids: CASSLLAGEDTQYF.

This clone was observed a handful of times. The chain is built from TRBV18 and TRBJ2-1, with D maybe TRBD2 (5 bases). Germline V gene sequence: CDR1 KGHSH, CDR2 LQKENI. CDR3 size: 14 residues. V lost 0 bases to trimming and J lost 14 bases, with 17 bases between them. The CDR3: CASSPPGLARLKFF. In DNA, the CDR3 is TGTGCCAGCTCACCACCGGGTTTAGCGAGGCTCAAGTTCTTC.

This clone has a handful of counts. J is TRBJ2-5 and V is TRBV7-9; D possibly corresponds to TRBD2 (5 bases). V dropped 7 bases and J dropped 3 bases, with 18 bases sitting between them. CDR1 and CDR2 from the germline V gene are SEHNR and FQNEAQ (reference sequence). This CDR3 region has 15 residues. Here the CDR3 reads CASTGFRTTKETQYF. In nucleotides, the CDR3 is TGTGCCAGCACGGGGTTCCGGACCACGAAAGAGACCCAGTACTTC.